This TCR beta chain is drawn from a study of blood T cell repertoires in COVID-19. The method was immunoSEQ multiplex PCR; TCRdb's version includes in-frame clones alone and lacks a portion of them. Among approximately 120,000 clones listed, roughly 87% were seen once. The germline V gene has CDR1 SGHRS and CDR2 YFSETQ. The CDR3 is 15 amino acids. V was shortened by 4 bases and J by 12 bases, with 23 bases between the two germline ends. This chain connects TRBV5-1 to TRBJ2-1; maybe TRBD1 (7 bases). This TCR was recovered from a young man who had recovered from COVID-19. Sequenced: PBMCs or T cells enriched from blood (not recorded which). The CDR3 sequence: CASSTEGQGGNWQFF. DNA for the CDR3: TGCGCCAGCAGCACGGAGGGGCAGGGGGGTAATTGGCAGTTCTTC.